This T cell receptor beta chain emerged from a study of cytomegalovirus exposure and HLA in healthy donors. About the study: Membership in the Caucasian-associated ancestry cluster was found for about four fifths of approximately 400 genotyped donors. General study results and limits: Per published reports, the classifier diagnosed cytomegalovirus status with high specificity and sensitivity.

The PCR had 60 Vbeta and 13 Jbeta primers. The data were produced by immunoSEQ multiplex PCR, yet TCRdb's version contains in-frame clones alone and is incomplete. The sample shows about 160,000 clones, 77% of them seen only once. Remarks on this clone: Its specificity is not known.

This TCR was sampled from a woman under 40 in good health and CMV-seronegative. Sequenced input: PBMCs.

CDR3 in amino acids: CASSHSWGTGGSNEQFF. CDR3 DNA: TGTGCCAGCAGCCACAGCTGGGGGACAGGGGGCTCTAATGAGCAGTTCTTC. The J gene is TRBJ2-1, the V gene TRBV14, with TRBD1 matching over 12 bases. The trim removed 3 bases at V and 7 bases at J, leaving 10 bases unmatched. The CDR3 consists of 17 residues. Germline CDR1 is SGHDN and CDR2 is FVKESK.